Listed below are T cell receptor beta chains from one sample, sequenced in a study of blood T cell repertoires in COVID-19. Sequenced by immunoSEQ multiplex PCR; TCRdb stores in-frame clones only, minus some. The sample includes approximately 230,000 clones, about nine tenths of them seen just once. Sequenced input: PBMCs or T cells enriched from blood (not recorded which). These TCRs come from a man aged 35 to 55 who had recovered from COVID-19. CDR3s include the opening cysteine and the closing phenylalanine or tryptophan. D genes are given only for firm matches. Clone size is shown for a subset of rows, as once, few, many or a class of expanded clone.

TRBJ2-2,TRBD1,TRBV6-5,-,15,TGTGCCAGCAGCCCCGGGACAGGGACCACCGGGGAGCTGTTTTTT,CASSPGTGTTGELFF
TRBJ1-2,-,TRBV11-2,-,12,TGTGCCAGCAGCCAAGGCCAGGGTGGGAAAACCTTC,CASSQGQGGKTF
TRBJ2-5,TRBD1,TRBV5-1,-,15,TGCGCCAGCAGCTTACCCCCTGGACAGGGAGAGACCCAGTACTTC,CASSLPPGQGETQYF
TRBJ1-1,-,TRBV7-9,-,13,TGTGCCAGCAGCTTATTTCAGGGCATGGAGTCTTTCTTT,CASSLFQGMESFF
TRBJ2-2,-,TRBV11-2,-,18,TGTGCCAGCACCCTGGACTTATCGGGGTTCCGTAACACCGGGGAGCTGTTTTTT,CASTLDLSGFRNTGELFF
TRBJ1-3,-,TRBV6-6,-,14,TGTGCCAGCAGCGAAAGAGTCCGTGGAAACACCATATATTTT,CASSERVRGNTIYF
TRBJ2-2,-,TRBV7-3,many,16,TGTGCCAGCAGCCCCCAGGCGGGAACGAACACCGGGGAGCTGTTTTTT,CASSPQAGTNTGELFF
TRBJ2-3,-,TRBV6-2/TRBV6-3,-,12,TGTGCCAGCAGTTACCCCCAGGGTTGGCAGTATTTT,CASSYPQGWQYF
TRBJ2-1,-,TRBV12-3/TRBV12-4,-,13,TGTGCCAGCAGTTCCTACTTTGGGGGCGAGCAGTTCTTC,CASSSYFGGEQFF
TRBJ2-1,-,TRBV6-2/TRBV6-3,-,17,TGTGCCAGCAGTTACTCTCGGGTAGGGAGCTCCTACAATGAGCAGTTCTTC,CASSYSRVGSSYNEQFF
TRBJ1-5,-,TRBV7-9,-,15,TGTGCCAGCAGCTTAGAGGTGGTCGGGAATCAGCCCCAGCATTTT,CASSLEVVGNQPQHF
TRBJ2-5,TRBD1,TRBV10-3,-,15,TGTGCCATCAGTGTGGCCAGGGGGCTTCAAGAGACCCAGTACTTC,CAISVARGLQETQYF
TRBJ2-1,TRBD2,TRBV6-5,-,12,TGTGCCAGCAGTCCGCCGGGACTACCGCAGTTCTTC,CASSPPGLPQFF
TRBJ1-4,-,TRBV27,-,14,TGTGCCAGCAGTTTATTAGGGGAGGGAGAAAAACTGTTTTTT,CASSLLGEGEKLFF
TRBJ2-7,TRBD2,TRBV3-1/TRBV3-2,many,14,TGTGCCAGCAGCCATGCCGGGACTAGCCAGGAGCAGTACTTC,CASSHAGTSQEQYF
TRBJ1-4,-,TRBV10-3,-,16,TGTGCCATCAGTGAGACGTTGGGAGGGATCGCGGAAAAACTGTTTTTT,CAISETLGGIAEKLFF
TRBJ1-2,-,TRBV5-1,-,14,TGCGCCAGCAGCTTGGAGGAGAGCCGCTATGGCTACACCTTC,CASSLEESRYGYTF
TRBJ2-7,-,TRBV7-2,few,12,TGTGCCAGCAGGGGGCTTTCCTACGAGCAGTACTTC,CASRGLSYEQYF
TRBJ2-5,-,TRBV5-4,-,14,TGTGCCAGCAGCTTAGTGTCCGGGGGTGAGACCCAGTACTTC,CASSLVSGGETQYF
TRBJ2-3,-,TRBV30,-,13,TGTGCCTGGACACGGGGGAGCACAGATACGCAGTATTTT,CAWTRGSTDTQYF
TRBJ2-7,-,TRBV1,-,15,TGCACCAGCAGCCAACTCCACACAGGGTTCAACGAGCAGTACTTC,CTSSQLHTGFNEQYF
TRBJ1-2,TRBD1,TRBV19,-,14,TGTGCCAGTAGTGTCGACGGACAGGGGGCTGGCTACACCTTC,CASSVDGQGAGYTF
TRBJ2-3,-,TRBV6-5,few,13,TGTGCCAGCAAAGCCTGGGGGGAAGATACGCAGTATTTT,CASKAWGEDTQYF
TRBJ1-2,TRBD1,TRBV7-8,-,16,TGTGCCAGCAGCCGCACAAATACAGGGGCGGGCTATGGCTACACCTTC,CASSRTNTGAGYGYTF
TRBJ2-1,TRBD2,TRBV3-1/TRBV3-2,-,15,TGTGCCAGCAGCCAAGTCACGGGAGCGGGATATGAGCAGTTCTTC,CASSQVTGAGYEQFF
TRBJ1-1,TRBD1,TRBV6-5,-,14,TGTGCCAGCAAAAAGGGACAGGTCGACACTGAAGCTTTCTTT,CASKKGQVDTEAFF
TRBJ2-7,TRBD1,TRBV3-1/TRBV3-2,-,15,TGTGCCAGCAGCCAAGATCCAGCAGGGGGCTACGAGCAGTACTTC,CASSQDPAGGYEQYF
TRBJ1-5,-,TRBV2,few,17,TGTGCCAGCAGTCTACCCCTCGACAGGAGGAGCAATCAGCCCCAGCATTTT,CASSLPLDRRSNQPQHF
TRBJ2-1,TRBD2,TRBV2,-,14,TGTGCCAGCAGTGTGGCGGGAGCGAGATATGAGCAGTTCTTC,CASSVAGARYEQFF
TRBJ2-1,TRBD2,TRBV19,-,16,TGTGCCAGTAGTATCGCCCTAGCGGGGGCCTACAATGAGCAGTTCTTC,CASSIALAGAYNEQFF
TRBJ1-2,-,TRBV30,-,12,TGTGCCCACCCCATCGGGGGCTATGGCTACACCTTC,CAHPIGGYGYTF
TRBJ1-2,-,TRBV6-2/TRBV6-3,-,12,TGTGCCAGCAGTTATACTAACTATGGCTACACCTTC,CASSYTNYGYTF
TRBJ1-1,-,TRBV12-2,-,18,TGTGCAAGTCGCTTAGACCAGGGTAAAAATTGGCGGAGCACTGAAGCTTTCTTT,CASRLDQGKNWRSTEAFF
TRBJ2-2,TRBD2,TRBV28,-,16,TGTGCCAGCAGTTTAGCAGCGGGGGGGAACACCGGGGAGCTGTTTTTT,CASSLAAGGNTGELFF
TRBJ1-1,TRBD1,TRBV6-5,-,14,TGTGCCAGCAGCAACAGGGGGACGGACACTGAAGCTTTCTTT,CASSNRGTDTEAFF
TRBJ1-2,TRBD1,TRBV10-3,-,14,TGTGCCATCAGTTTCGACGGGACAGGCAATGGCTACACCTTC,CAISFDGTGNGYTF
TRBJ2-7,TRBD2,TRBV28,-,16,TGTGCCAGCAATCGAATCGGGCTAGCGGGGGCCTACGAGCAGTACTTC,CASNRIGLAGAYEQYF
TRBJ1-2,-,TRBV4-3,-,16,TGCGCCAGCAGCCAAGCCCTCCCAGGCGGGGCGAGCGGCTACACCTTC,CASSQALPGGASGYTF
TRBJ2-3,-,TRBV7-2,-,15,TGTGCCAGCAGTACCCGCGGAGTGGGGCCAGATACGCAGTATTTT,CASSTRGVGPDTQYF
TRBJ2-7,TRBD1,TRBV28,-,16,TGTGCCAGCAGTACATTCTGGGACAGCCATCGGGACGAGCAGTACTTC,CASSTFWDSHRDEQYF
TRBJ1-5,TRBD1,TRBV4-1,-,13,TGCGCCAGCAGTACTCAGGGGGATCAGCCCCAGCATTTT,CASSTQGDQPQHF
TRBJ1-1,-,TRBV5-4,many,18,TGTGCCAACCCTAAGTTCCAGGGTGGTCGGTGGAGAGACACTGAAGCTTTCTTT,CANPKFQGGRWRDTEAFF
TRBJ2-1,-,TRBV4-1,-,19,TGCGCCAGCAGCCAAGATAGGGTCCGGGTCGGGGACTCCTACAATGAGCAGTTCTTC,CASSQDRVRVGDSYNEQFF
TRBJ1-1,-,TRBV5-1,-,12,TGCGCCAGCGGACAGTCGAACACTGAAGCTTTCTTT,CASGQSNTEAFF
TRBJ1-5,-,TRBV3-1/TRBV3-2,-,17,TGTGCCAGCAGCCAAACCCAGGGCAGGGGTGGCAATCAGCCCCAGCATTTT,CASSQTQGRGGNQPQHF
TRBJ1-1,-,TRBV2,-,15,TGTGCCAGCAGTGAAGCAACAAGGAGGAACACTGAAGCTTTCTTT,CASSEATRRNTEAFF
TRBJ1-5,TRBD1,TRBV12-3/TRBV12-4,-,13,TGTGCCAGCAGTACAGGGGGCTATCAGCCCCAGCATTTT,CASSTGGYQPQHF
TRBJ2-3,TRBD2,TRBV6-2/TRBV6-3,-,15,TGTGCCAGCAGTTACTCCGTAGCGGGAGTAGATACGCAGTATTTT,CASSYSVAGVDTQYF
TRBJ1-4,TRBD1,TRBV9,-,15,TGTGCCAGCAGCGCGCGGACAGGGGGAAATGAAAAACTGTTTTTT,CASSARTGGNEKLFF
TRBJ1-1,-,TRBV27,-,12,TGTGCCAGCCGGCGAGGGAACACTGAAGCTTTCTTT,CASRRGNTEAFF
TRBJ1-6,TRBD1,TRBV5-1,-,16,TGCGCCAGCAGCTTAATTCCGGGACAGAATAATTCACCCCTCCACTTT,CASSLIPGQNNSPLHF
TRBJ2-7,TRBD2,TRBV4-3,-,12,TGCGCCAGCAGCCAAGGCGGGGGGGAGCAGTACTTC,CASSQGGGEQYF